This record concerns one T cell receptor beta chain sequence. As yet, its antigen is unknown. The data belong to a study of cytomegalovirus exposure and HLA in healthy donors. Per germline, CDR1 SGHRS and CDR2 YFSETQ. V gave up 0 bases and J gave up 6 bases; unmatched junction bases: 17. The CDR3 runs to 18 residues. Libraries were prepared by immunoSEQ multiplex PCR; TCRdb keeps only in-frame clonotypes and omits some of them. This table holds roughly 48,000 clones, 88% found once. Study-wide results and caveats: In vitro experiments confirmed that three CMV-associated chains were specific for CMV antigens.

The V gene is TRBV5-1, the J gene TRBJ1-2; 7 bases match TRBD1. Sequenced input: PBMCs. This sequence originates from a woman in her 30s in good health and CMV-seronegative. The CDR3: CASSLDGTARPPFDGYTF. The CDR3 DNA sequence: TGCGCCAGCAGCTTGGACGGGACAGCCAGGCCCCCCTTTGATGGCTACACCTTC.